The 8 T cell receptor beta chains below all came from one sample that was sequenced in a study of OX40 agonist ivuxolimab in advanced cancers. Profiled with immunoSEQ multiplex PCR; TCRdb holds only in-frame clones, not every one. The table records fewer than 20,000 clones, just over 70% of them present only once. Source: CD4+ or CD8+ T cells sorted from blood, taken in a trial of the OX40 agonist ivuxolimab. The receptors shown here come from an adult with an advanced solid tumor such as melanoma, head and neck, liver or kidney cancer.

Note on this clone: At one end the junction does not follow the germline gene, possibly because of a read error. The same CDR3 is also encoded by other DNA sequences in this sample. The chain employs TRBV6-5 and TRBJ2-7; 8 positions agree with TRBD2. Germline V lookup: CDR1 MNHEY, CDR2 SVGAGI. This CDR3 spans 14 amino acids. CDR3 in amino acids: CASSPAGAAYEQYF. The CDR3 DNA reads as TGCGCCAGCAGCCCAGCGGGAGCAGCTTACGAGCAGTACTTC.

The rearrangement links TRBV5-4 to TRBJ2-3; D unresolved. CDR1 and CDR2 from the germline V gene are SGHNT and YYREEE (reference sequence). This CDR3 has 13 residues. Between the trimmed V and J ends, which lost 6 bases and 4 bases, there was a span of 12 bases. CDR3 loop: CASTLTGSDTQYF. The CDR3 DNA sequence: TGTGCCAGCACCCTGACTGGATCAGATACGCAGTATTTT.

This clone was observed a single time. The chain combines TRBV9 with TRBJ2-7, with D hard to call. V was pared by 0 bases and J by 0 bases, with 10 bases between. The germline CDR1 and CDR2 sequences are SGDLS and YYNGEE. The CDR3 has 15 amino acids. This CDR3 reads CASSVARSSSYEQYF. CDR3 DNA: TGTGCCAGCAGCGTAGCGAGGTCGAGCTCCTACGAGCAGTACTTC. Together with reference TRBV9 and TRBJ2-7, the CDR3 gives the full variable domain: DSGVTQTPKHLITATGQRVTLRCSPRSGDLSVYWYQQSLDQGLQFLIQYYNGEERAKGNILERFSAQQFPDLHSELNLSSLELGDSALYFCASSVARSSSYEQYFGPGTRLTVT.

This chain connects TRBV19 to TRBJ2-7; D gene unclear. V lost 7 bases and J lost 4, with 14 bases in between. The length of the CDR3 is 13 residues. Germline V gene sequence: CDR1 LNHDA, CDR2 SQIVND (reference sequence). The CDR3 DNA reads as TGTGCCAGTAATGACGGAAGCCAATACGAGCAGTACTTC. Translated, it gives CASNDGSQYEQYF.

The chain combines TRBV27 with TRBJ2-1; weak D call: TRBD2 (5 bases). CDR1 MNHEY and CDR2 SMNVEV come from the germline V gene (reference sequence). This CDR3 region has 15 residues. Between the trimmed V and J ends, which lost 6 bases and 3 bases, there was a span of 15 bases. The CDR3 region is CASSFERGLYNEQFF. The CDR3 nucleotides are TGTGCCAGCAGCTTTGAGAGAGGGCTCTACAATGAGCAGTTCTTC.

The chain combines TRBV28 with TRBJ1-1; D unclear. The CDR3 runs 15 residues. V lost 2 bases and J 4 bases, leaving 14 bases between the germline ends. Germline-derived CDR1 and CDR2 are MDHEN and SYDVKM. The CDR3 protein is CASSLNPYSTTEAFF. In nucleotides, the CDR3 is TGTGCCAGCAGTTTAAACCCCTATTCCACCACTGAAGCTTTCTTT.

The rearrangement joins TRBV7-3 to TRBJ1-2; D is ambiguous. This CDR3 has 16 amino acids. Germline lookup yields CDR1 SGHTA and CDR2 FQGTGA. V shed 4 bases and J shed 6 bases, with 21 bases lying between them. As DNA, the CDR3 is TGTGCCAGCAGCTCAGACTATGGACGGAGACTGGATGGCTACACCTTC. This encodes CASSSDYGRRLDGYTF.

This sequence joins TRBV5-1 and TRBJ2-7; D possibly corresponds to TRBD2 (7 bases). Trimming took off 4 bases at V and 6 bases at J, with 14 bases between the two ends. This CDR3 is built from 13 residues. The germline V gene has CDR1 SGHRS and CDR2 YFSETQ. CDR3 in amino acids: CASSPGGGSEQYF. CDR3 DNA sequence: TGCGCCAGCAGCCCTGGGGGCGGGAGCGAGCAGTACTTC.